The 20 T cell receptor beta chains listed next were all sequenced from one sample in a study of long-term antiretroviral therapy in people with HIV. Runs used v3.0 of the immunoSEQ assay and were done at survey level. Assay: immunoSEQ multiplex PCR; the TCRdb copy retains only in-frame clones and omits some. The sample contains 15,000 or so clones, approximately 79% of which appear only once. Source: unsorted PBMCs, taken at the start of antiretroviral therapy. All receptors come from a man aged 25-45 years with HIV.

The chain couples TRBV6-5 to TRBJ1-2; 10 bases fit TRBD1. Per germline, CDR1 MNHEY and CDR2 SVGAGI. There are 14 residues in the CDR3. V lost 5 bases to trimming and J lost 8 bases; unmatched junction nucleotides: 8. CDR3 protein: CASSLTGGVKGYTF. CDR3 nucleotide sequence: TGTGCCAGCAGTCTGACAGGGGGCGTGAAAGGCTACACCTTC.

This sequence joins TRBV5-8 and TRBJ1-1; maybe TRBD1 (5 bases). This CDR3 spans 12 amino acids. Germline V gene lookup returns CDR1 SGHTS and CDR2 YDEGEE. V lost 6 bases and J 4 bases, leaving 10 bases between the germline ends. The CDR3 bases are TGTGCCAGCACCGGTGGGACCACTGAAGCTTTCTTT. Translating gives CASTGGTTEAFF.

A few counts support this clone. This sequence joins TRBV4-1 and TRBJ1-5; 7 nucleotides agree with TRBD1. Germline-derived CDR1 and CDR2 are MGHRA and YSYEKL. This CDR3 is built from 16 residues. V lost 1 base and J lost 5; bases outside the gene matches: 8. This CDR3 is CASSQGWGQTHQPQHF. In DNA, the CDR3 is TGCGCCAGCAGCCAAGGATGGGGACAGACTCATCAGCCCCAGCATTTT.

The gene calls are TRBV19 and TRBJ2-7, with D maybe TRBD2 (6 bases). V shed 3 bases and J shed 0 bases, with 12 bases lying between them. Germline CDR1 LNHDA, CDR2 SQIVND (reference sequence). The CDR3 covers 15 residues. For the CDR3, the DNA is TGTGCCAGTAGTATTCTAAGCGGGCCCTCCTACGAGCAGTACTTC. Its translation is CASSILSGPSYEQYF.

V is TRBV19 and J is TRBJ2-2; 8 bases fit TRBD1. V lost 6 bases, J lost 4 bases, and 7 bases stayed unmatched. Germline V CDR1 and CDR2: LNHDA, SQIVND (reference sequence). There are 15 residues in the CDR3. The CDR3 DNA reads as TGTGCCAGTAGCACGACAGGGGCCATCACCGGGGAGCTGTTTTTT. Protein sequence: CASSTTGAITGELFF. The whole variable domain, remainder taken from reference TRBV19 and TRBJ2-2, is DGGITQSPKYLFRKEGQNVTLSCEQNLNHDAMYWYRQDPGQGLRLIYYSQIVNDFQKGDIAEGYSVSREKKESFPLTVTSAQKNPTAFYLCASSTTGAITGELFFGEGSRLTVL.

The chain employs TRBV30 and TRBJ2-2; 11 positions match TRBD2. The CDR3 loop spans 14 amino acids. The V gene's germline CDR1 is GTSNPN and CDR2 SVGIG (reference sequence). Trimming at V came to 5 bases and at J to 3 bases, leaving 2 bases not matched to a gene. CDR3 sequence: CAWGTSGYTGELFF. CDR3 coding DNA: TGTGCCTGGGGGACTAGCGGTTACACCGGGGAGCTGTTTTTT.

The chain has TRBV30 and TRBJ1-2; 10 nucleotides align to TRBD1. From germline, CDR1 is GTSNPN and CDR2 SVGIG (reference sequence). The CDR3 covers 14 residues. J lost 3 bases, V lost 3 bases, and 4 bases had no gene match. CDR3 protein: CAWSWDRGDYGYTF. DNA for the CDR3: TGTGCCTGGAGCTGGGACAGGGGAGACTATGGCTACACCTTC.

This clone was found once. This chain joins TRBV5-4 and TRBJ1-1; 9 bases agree with TRBD1. Germline CDR1 is SGHNT and CDR2 is YYREEE (reference sequence). The CDR3 is 15 residues long. The ends lost 0 bases at V and 2 bases at J; junction bases unmatched: 2. The CDR3 DNA is TGTGCCAGCAGCTTGGAACAGGGGGCCAACACTGAAGCTTTCTTT. This translates into CASSLEQGANTEAFF.

This clone showed up just once. This rearrangement joins TRBV14 to TRBJ2-7; maybe TRBD1 (5 bases). The germline V and J ends were trimmed by 1 base and 2 bases, with 12 bases remaining between them. The CDR3 runs to 15 residues. Germline V gives CDR1 SGHDN, CDR2 FVKESK. The CDR3 DNA reads TGTGCCAGCAGCCAAGGGGGCGCGAACACCTACGAGCAGTACTTC. Encoded protein: CASSQGGANTYEQYF.

The chain carries TRBV7-2 and TRBJ2-7; D not resolved. Germline values: CDR1 SGHTA, CDR2 FQGNSA. V dropped 4 bases and J dropped 3 bases, with 4 bases sitting between them. This CDR3 region has 11 residues. The CDR3 coding sequence is TGTGCCAGCAGCTCCTTCTACGAGCAGTACTTC. Translating gives CASSSFYEQYF.

The gene calls are TRBV27 and TRBJ2-7, with D hard to call. V lost 3 bases and J 2 bases, leaving 11 bases between the germline ends. CDR1 is MNHEY, CDR2 SMNVEV, per germline (reference sequence). The CDR3 loop spans 14 amino acids. The CDR3 is CASSFDTSPYEQYF. Written as DNA, the CDR3 is TGTGCCAGCAGTTTCGACACCAGTCCCTACGAGCAGTACTTC.

The chain uses TRBV5-6 and TRBJ2-5; no firm D call. The V gene's germline CDR1 is SGHDT and CDR2 YYEEEE. Trimming stripped 4 bases from V and 1 base from J, with 8 bases between. The CDR3 sequence is 13 residues long. DNA for the CDR3: TGTGCCAGCAGCGACCGGGTCCAAGAGACCCAGTACTTC. It encodes CASSDRVQETQYF. Looking up the rest from reference TRBV5-6 and TRBJ2-5 gives the full variable domain: DAGVTQSPTHLIKTRGQQVTLRCSPKSGHDTVSWYQQALGQGPQFIFQYYEEEERQRGNFPDRFSGHQFPNYSSELNVNALLLGDSALYLCASSDRVQETQYFGPGTRLLVL.

The V call is TRBV5-1, the J call TRBJ2-7, with TRBD1 matching 7 bases. Germline lookup yields CDR1 SGHRS and CDR2 YFSETQ. The CDR3 runs to 15 residues. The trim removed 3 bases at V and 1 base at J, leaving 7 bases unmatched. The CDR3 nucleotides read TGCGCCAGCAGCTCAAGACAGGGACCTTCCTACGAGCAGTACTTC. Amino acids: CASSSRQGPSYEQYF.

The chain has TRBV5-4 and TRBJ2-5, with 7 bases aligning to TRBD1. This CDR3 comprises 14 residues. CDR1 and CDR2 (germline): SGHNT, YYREEE (reference sequence). Trimming at V came to 4 bases and at J to 2 bases, leaving 5 bases not matched to a gene. CDR3 bases: TGTGCCAGCAGCGGACCGGGACAGCAAGAGACCCAGTACTTC. Amino acid sequence: CASSGPGQQETQYF.

The genes are TRBV6-5 and TRBJ2-3; 8 nucleotides agree with TRBD2. This CDR3 has 14 amino acids. The V segment lost 4 bases and the J segment 9 bases; nucleotides outside the gene matches: 9. The germline V gene encodes CDR1 MNHEY and CDR2 SVGAGI. CDR3 protein: CASSSERGYLTQYF. DNA for the CDR3: TGTGCCAGCAGTTCTGAGCGGGGGTACCTAACGCAGTATTTT.

J is TRBJ2-2 and V is TRBV9; 12 nucleotides align to TRBD2. CDR1 SGDLS and CDR2 YYNGEE come from the germline V gene. The CDR3 runs 19 residues. Trimming at V came to 0 bases and at J to 1 base, leaving 7 bases not matched to a gene. CDR3 DNA: TGTGCCAGCAGCGTAGTATCTCCGACTAGCGGGGGGAACACCGGGGAGCTGTTTTTT. Translating gives CASSVVSPTSGGNTGELFF.

For this clone: At one boundary the junction diverges from the germline segment, which might be a read error. The chain has TRBV5-1 and TRBJ2-2; 9 bases are shared with TRBD2. The V gene's germline CDR1 is SGHRS and CDR2 YFSETQ. This CDR3 is built from 16 residues. The CDR3 sequence is CASRTSEKMNAGELFF. DNA for the CDR3: TGCGCCAGCCGGACTAGCGAGAAGATGAACGCCGGGGAGCTGTTTTTT.

A single count supports this clone. The chain recombines TRBV5-1 with TRBJ2-3; 8 bases align to TRBD2. Per the germline V gene, CDR1 is SGHRS and CDR2 is YFSETQ. The CDR3 runs 15 residues. The trim removed 6 bases at V and 2 bases at J, leaving 8 bases unmatched. CDR3 nucleotide sequence: TGCGCCAGCACCTTCCTAGCGGGCTCCACAGATACGCAGTATTTT. The encoded protein is CASTFLAGSTDTQYF.

The chain recombines TRBV9 with TRBJ1-4; the D is unclear. There are 14 residues in the CDR3. V was cut by 2 bases and J by 5 bases, with 10 bases left in between. From germline, CDR1 is SGDLS and CDR2 YYNGEE. CDR3 DNA: TGTGCCAGCAGCGTGGAGGCCTGGAATGAAAAACTGTTTTTT. Encoded protein: CASSVEAWNEKLFF.

This clone was observed a single time. J is TRBJ1-1 and V is TRBV27, with D hard to call. The germline V gene encodes CDR1 MNHEY and CDR2 SMNVEV (reference sequence). Trimming took 6 bases from V and 4 from J, leaving 15 bases between them. The CDR3 runs 14 residues. The CDR3 reads CASSPLRGVTEAFF. The CDR3 DNA reads TGTGCCAGCAGCCCGTTGAGAGGTGTCACTGAAGCTTTCTTT.